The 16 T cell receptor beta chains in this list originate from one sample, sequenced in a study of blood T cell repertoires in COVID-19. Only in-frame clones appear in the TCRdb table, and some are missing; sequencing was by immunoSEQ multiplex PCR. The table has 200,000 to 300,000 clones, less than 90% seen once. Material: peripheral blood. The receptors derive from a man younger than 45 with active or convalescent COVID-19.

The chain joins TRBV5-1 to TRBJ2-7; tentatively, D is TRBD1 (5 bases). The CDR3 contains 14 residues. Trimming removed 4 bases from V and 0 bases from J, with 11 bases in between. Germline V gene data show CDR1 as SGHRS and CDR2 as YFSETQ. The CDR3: CASSIGQHSYEQYF. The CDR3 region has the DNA TGCGCCAGCAGCATCGGACAACACTCCTACGAGCAGTACTTC.

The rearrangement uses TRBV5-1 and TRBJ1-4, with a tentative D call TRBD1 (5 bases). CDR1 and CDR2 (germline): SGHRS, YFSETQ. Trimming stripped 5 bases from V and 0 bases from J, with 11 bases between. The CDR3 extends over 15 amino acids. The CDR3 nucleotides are TGCGCCAGCAGTGGAGGGGATACAACTAATGAAAAACTGTTTTTT. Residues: CASSGGDTTNEKLFF.

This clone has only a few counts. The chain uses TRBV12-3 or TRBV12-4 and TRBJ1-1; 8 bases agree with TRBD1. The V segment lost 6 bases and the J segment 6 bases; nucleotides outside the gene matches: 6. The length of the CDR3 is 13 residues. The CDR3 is CASRGTGGAEAFF. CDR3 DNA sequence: TGTGCCAGCAGGGGGACAGGCGGCGCTGAAGCTTTCTTT.

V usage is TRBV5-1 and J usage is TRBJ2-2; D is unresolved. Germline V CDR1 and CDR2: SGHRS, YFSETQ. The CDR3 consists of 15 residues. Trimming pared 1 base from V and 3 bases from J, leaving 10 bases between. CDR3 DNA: TGCGCCAGCAGCTTGCATGTACGCGACACCGGGGAGCTGTTTTTT. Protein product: CASSLHVRDTGELFF.

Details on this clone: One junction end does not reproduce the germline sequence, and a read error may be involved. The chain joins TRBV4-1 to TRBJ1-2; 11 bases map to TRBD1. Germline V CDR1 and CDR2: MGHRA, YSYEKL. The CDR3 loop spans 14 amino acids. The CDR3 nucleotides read TGCGCCAGCAGACAAGGACAGGGGGCGATGGGCTACACCTTC. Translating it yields CASRQGQGAMGYTF.

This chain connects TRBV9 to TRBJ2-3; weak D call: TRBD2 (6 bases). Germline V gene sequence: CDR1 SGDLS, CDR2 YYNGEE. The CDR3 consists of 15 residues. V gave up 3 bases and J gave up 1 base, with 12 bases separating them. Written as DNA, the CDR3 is TGTGCCAGCAGCGACGTTTCGGGGGGCACAGATACGCAGTATTTT. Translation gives CASSDVSGGTDTQYF.

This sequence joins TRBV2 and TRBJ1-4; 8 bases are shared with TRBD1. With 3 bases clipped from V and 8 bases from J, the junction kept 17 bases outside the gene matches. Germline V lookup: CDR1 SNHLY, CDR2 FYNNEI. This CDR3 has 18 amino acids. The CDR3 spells CASSDLFGQGAHKEKLFF. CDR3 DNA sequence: TGTGCCAGCAGTGATCTTTTTGGGCAGGGGGCGCATAAGGAAAAACTGTTTTTT.

The CDR3 coding sequence is TGTGCCGGAGGAGACTCCGGACGTGGCTACACCTTC. Protein sequence: CAGGDSGRGYTF. V usage is TRBV19 and J usage is TRBJ1-2, with D uncertain. V gave up 11 bases and J gave up 7 bases, with 17 bases separating them. CDR1 is LNHDA and CDR2 is SQIVND in the germline V gene (reference sequence). The CDR3 has 12 residues.

The CDR3 bases are TGTGCCAGCAGTTTAGGGTCAGTATATGGCTACACCTTC. It codes for CASSLGSVYGYTF. The chain links TRBV12-3 or TRBV12-4 to TRBJ1-2, with no clear D. The CDR3 extends over 13 amino acids. Trimming left V 1 base short and J 5 bases short, with 8 bases between.

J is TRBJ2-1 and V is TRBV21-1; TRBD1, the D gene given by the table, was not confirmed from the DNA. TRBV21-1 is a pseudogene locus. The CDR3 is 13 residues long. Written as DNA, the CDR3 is TGTGCCAGCACGGACAGGGGCGTTCTTGAGCAGTTCTTC. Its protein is CASTDRGVLEQFF.

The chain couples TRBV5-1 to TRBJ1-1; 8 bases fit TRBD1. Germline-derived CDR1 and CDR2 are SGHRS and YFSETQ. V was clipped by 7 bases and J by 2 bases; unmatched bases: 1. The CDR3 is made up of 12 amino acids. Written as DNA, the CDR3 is TGCGCCAGCGGACAGGGAAACACTGAAGCTTTCTTT. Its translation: CASGQGNTEAFF.

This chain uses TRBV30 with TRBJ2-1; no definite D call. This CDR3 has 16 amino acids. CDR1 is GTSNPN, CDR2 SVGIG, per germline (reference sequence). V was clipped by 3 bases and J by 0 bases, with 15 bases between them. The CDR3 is CAWSPSGSSSYNEQFF. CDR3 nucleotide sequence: TGTGCCTGGAGCCCGTCCGGGTCAAGCTCCTACAATGAGCAGTTCTTC.

For the CDR3, the DNA is TGTGCCAGCAGTGACCAGGGGCTAATGAACACTGAAGCTTTCTTT. It codes for CASSDQGLMNTEAFF. The chain recombines TRBV6-1 with TRBJ1-1, with D maybe TRBD1 (6 bases). This CDR3 is built from 15 residues. The V end was cut by 3 bases, the J end by 0 bases, with 11 bases between. The V gene's germline CDR1 is MNHNS and CDR2 SASEGT.

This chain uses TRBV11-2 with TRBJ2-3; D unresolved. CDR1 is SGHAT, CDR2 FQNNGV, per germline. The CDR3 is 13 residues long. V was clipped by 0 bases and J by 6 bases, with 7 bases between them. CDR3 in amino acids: CASSLDLIDTQYF. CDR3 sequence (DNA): TGTGCCAGCAGCTTAGATTTAATTGATACGCAGTATTTT.

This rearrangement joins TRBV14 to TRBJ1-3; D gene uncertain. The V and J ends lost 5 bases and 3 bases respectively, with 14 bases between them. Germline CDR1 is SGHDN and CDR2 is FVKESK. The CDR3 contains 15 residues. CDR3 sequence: CASSVEAGLGNTIYF. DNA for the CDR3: TGTGCCAGCAGCGTAGAGGCGGGTCTTGGAAACACCATATATTTT.

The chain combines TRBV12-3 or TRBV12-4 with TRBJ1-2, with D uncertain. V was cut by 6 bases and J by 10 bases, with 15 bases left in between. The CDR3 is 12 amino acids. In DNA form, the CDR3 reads TGTGCCAGCAGCCCGGTGCCGAGGGACTACACCTTC. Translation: CASSPVPRDYTF.